The subject of this entry is one T cell receptor beta chain. Its antigen is currently unknown. The sample comes from a study of T cell responses to AZD1222 COVID-19 vaccine. Germline assignment: CDR1 SGHKS and CDR2 YYEKEE (reference sequence). The junction had 12 bases not matched to a gene; V was cut back by 6 bases and J by 7 bases. The CDR3 is 14 residues long. Study results and caveats: Researchers took repertoire samples only after the peak T cell response had come. Of spike-specific TCRs, nearly half reportedly target regions left unmutated in variants. Clonal diversity may have been underestimated, and the donors were mostly white British, with more females than males.

Assay used: immunoSEQ multiplex PCR; TCRdb lists only in-frame clones, some missing. The sample yields around 180,000 clones, around 86% seen once. The clonotype comes from an adult in good health. The sequenced sample was peripheral blood, obtained on day 0 of MenACWY control vaccination. V and J are TRBV5-5 and TRBJ2-7; 8 bases match TRBD1. CDR3 nucleotides: TGTGCCAGCATCTTTTCCTTGGACAGGGAGGAGCAGTACTTC. Its translation is CASIFSLDREEQYF.